The rows below give T cell receptor beta chains drawn from one sample of a study of blood T cell repertoires in COVID-19. The data were produced by immunoSEQ multiplex PCR, yet TCRdb's version contains in-frame clones alone and is incomplete. Among some 130,000 clones listed, roughly 89% were seen once. Specimen: peripheral blood. These receptors originate from a man in his fifties or sixties with COVID-19, enrolled during active disease. Both conserved end residues are part of each CDR3. A D gene is named only where the DNA matches it firmly. The size of a clone is reported for some rows only, either as once, few or many, or as a class for expanded clones.

size: NA; D: NA; J: TRBJ1-1; V: TRBV27; CDR3: CASSPRAGRNTEAFF; DNA: TGTGCCAGCAGCCCCCGTGCGGGCCGGAACACTGAAGCTTTCTTT
size: NA; D: TRBD2; J: TRBJ2-1; V: TRBV7-2; CDR3: CASSLNLLAGGDNEQFF; DNA: TGTGCCAGCAGCTTGAATTTACTAGCGGGGGGGGACAATGAGCAGTTCTTC
size: NA; D: TRBD1; J: TRBJ2-7; V: TRBV20-1; CDR3: CSASTGTAYEQYF; DNA: TGCAGTGCTAGTACCGGGACAGCCTACGAGCAGTACTTC
size: NA; D: NA; J: TRBJ1-2; V: TRBV9; CDR3: CASGPLAGYGYTF; DNA: TGTGCCAGCGGCCCCTTAGCTGGCTATGGCTACACCTTC
size: NA; D: NA; J: TRBJ1-5; V: TRBV28; CDR3: CASSLQGNNQPQHF; DNA: TGTGCCAGCAGTTTACAGGGGAACAATCAGCCCCAGCATTTT
size: NA; D: NA; J: TRBJ2-1; V: TRBV7-9; CDR3: CASSALDSGAYDEQFF; DNA: TGTGCCAGCAGCGCCCTGGACAGTGGGGCGTACGATGAGCAGTTCTTC
size: NA; D: NA; J: TRBJ2-2; V: TRBV24-1; CDR3: CATSDYPGTGELFF; DNA: TGTGCCACCAGTGATTATCCGGGCACCGGGGAGCTGTTTTTT
size: NA; D: NA; J: TRBJ1-4; V: TRBV6-2/TRBV6-3; CDR3: CASSSQDLAGFHKLFF; DNA: TGTGCCAGCAGTTCCCAGGATCTGGCAGGATTTCACAAACTGTTTTTT
size: once; D: TRBD1; J: TRBJ2-3; V: TRBV15; CDR3: CATSRDRGTDTQYF; DNA: TGTGCCACCAGCAGGGACAGGGGCACAGATACGCAGTATTTT
size: NA; D: NA; J: TRBJ2-2; V: TRBV10-2; CDR3: CASSEGAGELFF; DNA: TGCGCCAGCAGTGAGGGAGCCGGGGAGCTGTTTTTT
size: NA; D: NA; J: TRBJ2-2; V: TRBV7-6; CDR3: CASSRRGTSNTGELFF; DNA: TGTGCCAGCAGCCGCAGGGGCACCTCGAACACCGGGGAGCTGTTTTTT
size: NA; D: NA; J: TRBJ1-6; V: TRBV4-1; CDR3: CASSQGPAETDYNSPLHF; DNA: TGCGCCAGCAGCCAAGGTCCGGCGGAGACCGACTATAATTCACCCCTCCACTTT
size: NA; D: TRBD1; J: TRBJ1-2; V: TRBV7-9; CDR3: CASSLDRPNYGYTF; DNA: TGTGCCAGCAGCCTGGACAGGCCGAACTATGGCTACACCTTC
size: NA; D: TRBD1; J: TRBJ1-2; V: TRBV29-1; CDR3: CSVLQGVGYGYTF; DNA: TGCAGCGTGCTACAGGGGGTAGGTTATGGCTACACCTTC
size: NA; D: TRBD1; J: TRBJ1-5; V: TRBV12-5; CDR3: CASGLGDRENQPQHF; DNA: TGTGCTAGTGGTTTGGGCGACAGGGAGAATCAGCCCCAGCATTTT
size: NA; D: TRBD1; J: TRBJ1-6; V: TRBV5-4; CDR3: CASSLGPDREDSPLHF; DNA: TGTGCCAGCAGCTTGGGGCCCGACAGGGAAGATTCACCCCTCCACTTT
size: NA; D: NA; J: TRBJ1-1; V: TRBV19; CDR3: CASRLKLVRATEAFF; DNA: TGTGCCAGTCGATTAAAGTTGGTCAGGGCAACTGAAGCTTTCTTT
size: NA; D: NA; J: TRBJ1-1; V: TRBV14; CDR3: CASSQDLGGWDTEAFF; DNA: TGTGCCAGCAGCCAAGATCTAGGGGGTTGGGACACTGAAGCTTTCTTT
size: NA; D: NA; J: TRBJ1-1; V: TRBV11-2; CDR3: CASSPQGWAEAFF; DNA: TGTGCCAGCAGCCCCCAGGGGTGGGCTGAAGCTTTCTTT
size: NA; D: NA; J: TRBJ1-5; V: TRBV19; CDR3: CASSIAAGASLLPQHF; DNA: TGTGCCAGTAGTATAGCCGCTGGGGCATCACTACTGCCCCAGCATTTT
size: NA; D: TRBD1; J: TRBJ1-1; V: TRBV2; CDR3: CASSVWDRNEAFF; DNA: TGTGCCAGCAGTGTTTGGGACAGGAACGAAGCTTTCTTT
size: NA; D: TRBD1; J: TRBJ2-7; V: TRBV11-3; CDR3: CASSPSAGTGFYEQYF; DNA: TGTGCCAGCAGCCCTTCGGCCGGGACAGGGTTCTACGAGCAGTACTTC
size: NA; D: NA; J: TRBJ1-2; V: TRBV5-1; CDR3: CASSLAGENYGYTF; DNA: TGCGCCAGCAGCTTGGCCGGAGAGAACTATGGCTACACCTTC
size: NA; D: TRBD1; J: TRBJ1-4; V: TRBV30; CDR3: CAWSPGQGASEKLFF; DNA: TGTGCCTGGAGTCCCGGACAGGGGGCGTCTGAAAAACTGTTTTTT
size: once; D: NA; J: TRBJ1-2; V: TRBV7-2; CDR3: CASSPRQRDGYTF; DNA: TGTGCCAGCAGCCCTAGACAGAGAGATGGCTACACCTTC
size: NA; D: NA; J: TRBJ2-3; V: TRBV5-4; CDR3: CASSLAPGGGRIDTQYF; DNA: TGTGCCAGCAGCTTGGCACCAGGTGGAGGGCGGATAGATACGCAGTATTTT
size: NA; D: TRBD1; J: TRBJ1-4; V: TRBV5-1; CDR3: CASSTTGVGNEKLFF; DNA: TGCGCCAGCAGCACGACAGGGGTGGGTAATGAAAAACTGTTTTTT